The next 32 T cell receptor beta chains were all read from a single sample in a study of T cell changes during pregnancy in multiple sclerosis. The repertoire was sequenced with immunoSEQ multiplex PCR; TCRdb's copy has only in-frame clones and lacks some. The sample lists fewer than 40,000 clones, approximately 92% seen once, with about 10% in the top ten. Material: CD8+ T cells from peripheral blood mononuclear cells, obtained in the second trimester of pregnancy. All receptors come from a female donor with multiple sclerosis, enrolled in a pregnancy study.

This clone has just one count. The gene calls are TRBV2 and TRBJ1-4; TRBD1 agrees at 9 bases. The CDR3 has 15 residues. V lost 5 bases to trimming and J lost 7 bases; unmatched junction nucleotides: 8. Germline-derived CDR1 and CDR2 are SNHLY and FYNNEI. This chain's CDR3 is CASSKTGGSFEKLFF. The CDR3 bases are TGTGCCAGCAGTAAAACAGGGGGCTCTTTTGAAAAACTGTTTTTT.

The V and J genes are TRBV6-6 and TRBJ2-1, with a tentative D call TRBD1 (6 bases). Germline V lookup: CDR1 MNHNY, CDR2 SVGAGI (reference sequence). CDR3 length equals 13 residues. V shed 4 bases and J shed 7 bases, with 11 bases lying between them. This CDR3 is CASSSSGTNEQFF. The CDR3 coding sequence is TGTGCCAGCAGTTCCTCCGGGACAAATGAGCAGTTCTTC.

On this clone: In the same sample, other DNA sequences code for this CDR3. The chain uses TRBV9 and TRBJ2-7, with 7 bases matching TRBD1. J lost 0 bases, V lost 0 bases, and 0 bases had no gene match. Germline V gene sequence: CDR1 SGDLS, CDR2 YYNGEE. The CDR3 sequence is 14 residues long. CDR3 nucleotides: TGTGCCAGCAGCGTAGGGGACAGCTCCTACGAGCAGTACTTC. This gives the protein CASSVGDSSYEQYF.

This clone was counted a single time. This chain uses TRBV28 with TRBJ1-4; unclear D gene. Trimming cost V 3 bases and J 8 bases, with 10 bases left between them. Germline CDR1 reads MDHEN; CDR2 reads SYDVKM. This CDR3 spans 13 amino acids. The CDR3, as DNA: TGTGCCAGCAGTTTCCTTTCCCGGGAAAAACTGTTTTTT. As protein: CASSFLSREKLFF.

DNA for the CDR3: TGTGCCAGCAGCTTGTTCGGGACAAGGAACGAGCAGTACTTC. It codes for CASSLFGTRNEQYF. This chain joins TRBV5-8 and TRBJ2-7; tentatively, D is TRBD1 (6 bases). The V end was cut by 1 base, the J end by 5 bases, with 13 bases between. Germline assignment: CDR1 SGHTS and CDR2 YDEGEE. CDR3 length equals 14 residues.

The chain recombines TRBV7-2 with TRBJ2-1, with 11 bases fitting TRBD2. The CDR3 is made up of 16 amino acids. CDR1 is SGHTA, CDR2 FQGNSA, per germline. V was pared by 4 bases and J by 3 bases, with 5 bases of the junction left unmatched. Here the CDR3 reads CASSSRLAGRYNEQFF. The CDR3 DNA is TGTGCCAGCAGCTCGCGACTAGCGGGGCGCTACAATGAGCAGTTCTTC.

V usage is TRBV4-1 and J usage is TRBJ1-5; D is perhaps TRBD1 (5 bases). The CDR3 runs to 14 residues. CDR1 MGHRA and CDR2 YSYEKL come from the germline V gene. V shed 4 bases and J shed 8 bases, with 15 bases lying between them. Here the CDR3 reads CASSPGPSGEPQHF. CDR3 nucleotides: TGCGCCAGCAGCCCGGGACCCTCGGGGGAGCCCCAGCATTTT.

The CDR3 region is CASSPQGAGQETQYF. In DNA, the CDR3 is TGTGCCAGCAGCCCCCAGGGGGCCGGCCAAGAGACCCAGTACTTC. The gene calls are TRBV9 and TRBJ2-5, with 8 bases lining up with TRBD1. The length of the CDR3 is 15 residues. Losses at the gene ends were 4 bases for V and 1 base for J; bases not matched to a gene: 6. Germline V lookup: CDR1 SGDLS, CDR2 YYNGEE.

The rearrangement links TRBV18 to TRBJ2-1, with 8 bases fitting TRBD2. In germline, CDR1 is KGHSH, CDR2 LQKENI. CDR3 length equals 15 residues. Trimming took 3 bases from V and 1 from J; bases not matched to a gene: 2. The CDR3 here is CASSPRGGSYNEQFF. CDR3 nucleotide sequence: TGTGCCAGCTCACCCCGGGGGGGGTCCTACAATGAGCAGTTCTTC.

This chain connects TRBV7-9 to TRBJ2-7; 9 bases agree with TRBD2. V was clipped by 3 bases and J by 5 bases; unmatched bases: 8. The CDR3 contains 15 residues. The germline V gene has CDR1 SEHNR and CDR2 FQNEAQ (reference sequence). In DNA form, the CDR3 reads TGTGCCAGCAGCTTCCCCGCTAGCGGGATGAACGAGCAGTACTTC. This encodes CASSFPASGMNEQYF.

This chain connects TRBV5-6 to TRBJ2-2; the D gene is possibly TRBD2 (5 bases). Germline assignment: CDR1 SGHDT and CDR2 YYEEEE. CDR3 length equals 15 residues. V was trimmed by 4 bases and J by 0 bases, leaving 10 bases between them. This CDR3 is CASSEGPSNTGELFF. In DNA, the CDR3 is TGTGCCAGCAGCGAGGGCCCCTCGAACACCGGGGAGCTGTTTTTT.

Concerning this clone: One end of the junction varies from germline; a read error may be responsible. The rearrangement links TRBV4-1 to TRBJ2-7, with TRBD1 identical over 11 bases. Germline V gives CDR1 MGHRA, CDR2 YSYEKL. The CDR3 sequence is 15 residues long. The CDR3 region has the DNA TGCGCCAGCAGCCCAGGACAGGGGGCTTCCTTCGAGCAGTACTTC. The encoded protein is CASSPGQGASFEQYF.

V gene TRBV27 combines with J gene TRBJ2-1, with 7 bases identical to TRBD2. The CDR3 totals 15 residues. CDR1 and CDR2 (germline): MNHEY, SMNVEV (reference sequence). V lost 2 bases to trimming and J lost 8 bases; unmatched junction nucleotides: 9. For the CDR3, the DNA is TGTGCCAGCAGTTTAGGGAGGGGAGTGTTCGATGAGCAGTTCTTC. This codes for CASSLGRGVFDEQFF.

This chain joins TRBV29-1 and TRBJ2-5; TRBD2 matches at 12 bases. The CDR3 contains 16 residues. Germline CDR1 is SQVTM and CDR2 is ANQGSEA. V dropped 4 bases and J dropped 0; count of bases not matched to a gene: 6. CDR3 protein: CSVAPGLAGYQETQYF. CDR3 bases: TGCAGCGTTGCCCCGGGACTAGCGGGCTACCAAGAGACCCAGTACTTC.

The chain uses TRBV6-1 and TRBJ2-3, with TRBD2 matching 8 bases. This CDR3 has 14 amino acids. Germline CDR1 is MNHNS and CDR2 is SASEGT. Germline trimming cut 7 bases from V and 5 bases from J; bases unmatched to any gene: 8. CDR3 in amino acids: CASTLALAVDTQYF. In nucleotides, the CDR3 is TGTGCCAGCACCCTGGCACTAGCGGTAGATACGCAGTATTTT.

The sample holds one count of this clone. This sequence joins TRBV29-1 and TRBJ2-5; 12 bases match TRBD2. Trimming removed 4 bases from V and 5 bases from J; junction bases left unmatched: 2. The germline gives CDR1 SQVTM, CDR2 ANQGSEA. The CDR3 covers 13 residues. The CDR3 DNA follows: TGCAGCGTTGCCGGGACTAGCGGGGAGACCCAGTACTTC. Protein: CSVAGTSGETQYF.

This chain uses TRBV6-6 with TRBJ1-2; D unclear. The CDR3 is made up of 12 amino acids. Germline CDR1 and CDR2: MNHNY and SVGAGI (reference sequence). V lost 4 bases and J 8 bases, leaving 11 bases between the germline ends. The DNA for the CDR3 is TGTGCCAGCAGTTTATCAACCAGGGGCTACACCTTC. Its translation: CASSLSTRGYTF.

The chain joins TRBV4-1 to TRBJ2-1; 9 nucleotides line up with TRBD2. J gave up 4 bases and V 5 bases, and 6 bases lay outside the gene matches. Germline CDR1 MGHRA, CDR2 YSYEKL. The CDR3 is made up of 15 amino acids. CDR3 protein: CASSSQREAYNEQFF. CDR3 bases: TGCGCCAGCAGCTCCCAGCGGGAGGCTTACAATGAGCAGTTCTTC.

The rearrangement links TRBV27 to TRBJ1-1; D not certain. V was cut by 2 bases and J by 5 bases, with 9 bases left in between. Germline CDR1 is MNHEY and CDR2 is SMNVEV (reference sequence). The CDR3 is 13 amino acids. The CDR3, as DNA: TGTGCCAGCAGTTTAGGAGGAGGGACTGAAGCTTTCTTT. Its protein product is CASSLGGGTEAFF.

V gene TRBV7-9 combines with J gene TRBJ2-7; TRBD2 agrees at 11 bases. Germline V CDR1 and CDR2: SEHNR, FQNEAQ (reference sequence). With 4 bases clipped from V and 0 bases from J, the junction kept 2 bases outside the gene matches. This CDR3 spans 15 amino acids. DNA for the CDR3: TGTGCCAGCAGCTCAACTAGCGGGAGCTCCTACGAGCAGTACTTC. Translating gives CASSSTSGSSYEQYF.

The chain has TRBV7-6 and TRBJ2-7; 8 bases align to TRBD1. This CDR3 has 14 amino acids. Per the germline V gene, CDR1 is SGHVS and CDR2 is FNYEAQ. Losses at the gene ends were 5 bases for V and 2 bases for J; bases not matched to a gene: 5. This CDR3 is CASSQTGVPYEQYF. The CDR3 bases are TGTGCCAGCAGCCAGACAGGGGTCCCCTACGAGCAGTACTTC.

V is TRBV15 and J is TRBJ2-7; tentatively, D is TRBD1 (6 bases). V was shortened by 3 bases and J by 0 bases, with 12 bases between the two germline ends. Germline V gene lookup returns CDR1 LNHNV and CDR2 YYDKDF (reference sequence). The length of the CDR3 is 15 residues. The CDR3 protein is CATSSSRGHSYEQYF. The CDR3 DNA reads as TGTGCCACCAGCAGCTCCAGGGGCCACTCCTACGAGCAGTACTTC.

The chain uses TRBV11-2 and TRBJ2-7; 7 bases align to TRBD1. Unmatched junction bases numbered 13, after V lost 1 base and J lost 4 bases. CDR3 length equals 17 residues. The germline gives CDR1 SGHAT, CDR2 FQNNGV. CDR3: CASSLGPEGQFRYEQYF. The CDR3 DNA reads TGTGCCAGCAGCTTAGGTCCCGAGGGACAGTTCCGTTACGAGCAGTACTTC.

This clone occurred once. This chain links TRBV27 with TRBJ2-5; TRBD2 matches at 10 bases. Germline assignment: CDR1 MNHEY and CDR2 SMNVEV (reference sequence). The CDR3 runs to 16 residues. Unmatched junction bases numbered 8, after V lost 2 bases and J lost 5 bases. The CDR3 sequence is CASSLSGGAAGETQYF. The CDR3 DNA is TGTGCCAGCAGTTTAAGCGGGGGGGCAGCTGGTGAGACCCAGTACTTC.

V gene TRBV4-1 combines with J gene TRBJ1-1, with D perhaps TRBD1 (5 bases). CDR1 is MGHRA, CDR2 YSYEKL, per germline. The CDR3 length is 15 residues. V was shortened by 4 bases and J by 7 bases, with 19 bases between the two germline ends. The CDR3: CASSLFWNGDFEAFF. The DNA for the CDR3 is TGCGCCAGCAGCCTATTCTGGAACGGGGACTTTGAAGCTTTCTTT.

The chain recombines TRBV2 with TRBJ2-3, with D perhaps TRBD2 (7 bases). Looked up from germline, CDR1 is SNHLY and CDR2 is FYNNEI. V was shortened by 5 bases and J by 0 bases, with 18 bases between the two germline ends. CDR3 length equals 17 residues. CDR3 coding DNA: TGTGCCAGCAGTCCACCGGGGGGCATAGGAAGCACAGATACGCAGTATTTT. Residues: CASSPPGGIGSTDTQYF.

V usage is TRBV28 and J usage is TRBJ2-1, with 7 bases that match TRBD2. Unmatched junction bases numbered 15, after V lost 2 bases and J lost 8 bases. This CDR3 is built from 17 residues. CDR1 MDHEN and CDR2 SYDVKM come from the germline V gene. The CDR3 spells CASSLSRRGSSLDEQFF. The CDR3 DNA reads TGTGCCAGCAGTTTAAGTCGGCGCGGGAGCTCGCTCGATGAGCAGTTCTTC.

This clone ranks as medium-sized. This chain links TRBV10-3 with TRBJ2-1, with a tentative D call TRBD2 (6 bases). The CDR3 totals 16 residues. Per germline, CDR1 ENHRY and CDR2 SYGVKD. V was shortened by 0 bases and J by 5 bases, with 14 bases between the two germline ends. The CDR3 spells CAISESRASAHNEQFF. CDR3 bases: TGTGCCATCAGTGAGTCGAGGGCTAGCGCCCACAATGAGCAGTTCTTC.

The CDR3 reads CASSLTSGHEQFF. Written as DNA, the CDR3 is TGTGCCAGCAGTCTGACTAGTGGGCATGAGCAGTTCTTC. This rearrangement joins TRBV28 to TRBJ2-1; D is perhaps TRBD2 (6 bases). V shed 5 bases and J shed 8 bases, with 13 bases lying between them. Germline V CDR1 and CDR2: MDHEN, SYDVKM. The CDR3 contains 13 residues.

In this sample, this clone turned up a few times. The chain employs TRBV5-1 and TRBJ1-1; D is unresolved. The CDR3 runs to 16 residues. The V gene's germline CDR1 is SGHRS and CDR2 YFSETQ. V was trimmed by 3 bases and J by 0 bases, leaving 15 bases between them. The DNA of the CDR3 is TGCGCCAGCAGCTCTAACCCTTCGGGGATGAACACTGAAGCTTTCTTT. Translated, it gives CASSSNPSGMNTEAFF.

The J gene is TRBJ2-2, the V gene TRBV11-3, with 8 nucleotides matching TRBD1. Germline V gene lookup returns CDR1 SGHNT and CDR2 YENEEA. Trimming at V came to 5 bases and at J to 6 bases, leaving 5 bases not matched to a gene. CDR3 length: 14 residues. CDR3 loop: CASSQRTGSGELFF. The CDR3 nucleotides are TGTGCCAGCAGCCAGCGGACAGGGTCCGGGGAGCTGTTTTTT.

The CDR3 loop reads CASSEAGGYNEQFF. The CDR3 nucleotides read TGTGCCAGCAGTGAAGCGGGGGGCTACAATGAGCAGTTCTTC. The chain couples TRBV6-1 to TRBJ2-1; a possible D gene is TRBD2 (6 bases). V lost 0 bases and J 3 bases, leaving 6 bases between the germline ends. The CDR3 consists of 14 residues. CDR1 is MNHNS, CDR2 SASEGT, per germline.